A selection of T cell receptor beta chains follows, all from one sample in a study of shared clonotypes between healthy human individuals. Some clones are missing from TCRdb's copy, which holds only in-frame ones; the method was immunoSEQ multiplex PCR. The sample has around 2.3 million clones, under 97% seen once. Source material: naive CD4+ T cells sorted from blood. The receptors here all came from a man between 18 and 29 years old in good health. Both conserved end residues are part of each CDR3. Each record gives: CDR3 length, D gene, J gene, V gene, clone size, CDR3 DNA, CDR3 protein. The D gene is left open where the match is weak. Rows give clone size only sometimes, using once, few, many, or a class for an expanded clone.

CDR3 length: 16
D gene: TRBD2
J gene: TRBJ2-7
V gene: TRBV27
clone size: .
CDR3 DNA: TGTGCCAGCAGTCTCGTTAGCGGGAGGACTTCCTACGAGCAGTACTTC
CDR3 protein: CASSLVSGRTSYEQYF

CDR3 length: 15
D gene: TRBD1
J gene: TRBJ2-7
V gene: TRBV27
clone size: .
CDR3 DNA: TGTGCCAGCAGTCTTTCACCGGGACAGGGTTACGAGCAGTACTTC
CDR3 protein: CASSLSPGQGYEQYF

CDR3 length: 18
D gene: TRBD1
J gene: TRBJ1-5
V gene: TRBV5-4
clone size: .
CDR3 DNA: TGTGCCAGCAGCCGTGATGGACAGGGGGCAACTAGCAATCAGCCCCAGCATTTT
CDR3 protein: CASSRDGQGATSNQPQHF

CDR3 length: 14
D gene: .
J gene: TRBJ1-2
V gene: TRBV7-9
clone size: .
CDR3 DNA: TGTGCCAGCAGAGCTGACGGGCAACCCTATGGCTACACCTTC
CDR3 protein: CASRADGQPYGYTF

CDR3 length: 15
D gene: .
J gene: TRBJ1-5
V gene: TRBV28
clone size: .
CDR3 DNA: TGTGCCAGCAGTGCGTTGGGGGGGCGATATCAGCCCCAGCATTTT
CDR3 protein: CASSALGGRYQPQHF

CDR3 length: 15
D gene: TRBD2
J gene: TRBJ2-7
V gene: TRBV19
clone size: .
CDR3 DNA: TGTGCCAGTAGTCCCGGGACTAGCGGTTCCTACGAGCAGTACTTC
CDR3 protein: CASSPGTSGSYEQYF

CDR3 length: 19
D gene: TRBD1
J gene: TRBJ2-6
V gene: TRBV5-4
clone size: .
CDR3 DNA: TGTGCCAGCAGCTCCCTTCGTGGACAGGGGCTCTCTGGGGCCAACGTCCTGACTTTC
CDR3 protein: CASSSLRGQGLSGANVLTF

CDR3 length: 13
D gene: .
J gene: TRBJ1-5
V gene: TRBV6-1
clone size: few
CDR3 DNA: TGTGCCAGTAGCCGGGGTCTCGATCAGCCCCAGCATTTT
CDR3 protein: CASSRGLDQPQHF

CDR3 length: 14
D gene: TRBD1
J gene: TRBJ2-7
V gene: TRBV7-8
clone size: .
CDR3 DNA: TGTGCCAGCAGCCCCGGGACAGGGAACTACGAGCAGTACTTC
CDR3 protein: CASSPGTGNYEQYF

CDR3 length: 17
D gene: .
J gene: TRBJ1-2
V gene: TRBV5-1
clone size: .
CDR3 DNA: TGCGCCAGCAGCTTGGCCTTAGAGACAGGCCCTAACTATGGCTACACCTTC
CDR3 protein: CASSLALETGPNYGYTF

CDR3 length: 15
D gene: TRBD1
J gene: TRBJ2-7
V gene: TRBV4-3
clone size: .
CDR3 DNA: TGCGCCAGCAGCCAAGTCGGGACAGGGGGCAACGAGCAGTACTTC
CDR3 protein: CASSQVGTGGNEQYF

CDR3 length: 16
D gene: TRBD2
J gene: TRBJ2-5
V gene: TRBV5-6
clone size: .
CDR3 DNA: TGTGCCAGCAGCTTGGCCCCTAGCGGGGGCCAAGAGACCCAGTACTTC
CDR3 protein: CASSLAPSGGQETQYF

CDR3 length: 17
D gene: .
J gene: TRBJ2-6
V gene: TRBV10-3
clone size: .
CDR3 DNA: TGTGCCATCAGTCTGGGACCGTTAGTCTCTGGGGCCAACGTCCTGACTTTC
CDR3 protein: CAISLGPLVSGANVLTF

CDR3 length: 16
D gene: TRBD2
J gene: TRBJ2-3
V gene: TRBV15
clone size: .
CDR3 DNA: TGTGCCACCAGCAGAGACCTTGCGGGAGGGGGAGATACGCAGTATTTT
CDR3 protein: CATSRDLAGGGDTQYF

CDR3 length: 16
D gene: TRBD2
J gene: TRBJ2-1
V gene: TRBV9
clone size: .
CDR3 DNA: TGTGCCAGCAGCGTAGACCCCGGGGGGGAGTACAATGAGCAGTTCTTC
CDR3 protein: CASSVDPGGEYNEQFF

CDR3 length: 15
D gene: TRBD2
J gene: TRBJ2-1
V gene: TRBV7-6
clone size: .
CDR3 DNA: TGTGCCAGCAGCCCCCCTAGCGGGAAATATAATGAGCAGTTCTTC
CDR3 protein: CASSPPSGKYNEQFF

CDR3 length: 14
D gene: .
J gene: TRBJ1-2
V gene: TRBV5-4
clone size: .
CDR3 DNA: TGTGCCAGCAGCTTGCTGGGGGCTGTCTATGGCTACACCTTC
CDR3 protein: CASSLLGAVYGYTF